This T cell receptor (beta chain) originates from a study of blood T cell repertoires in COVID-19. Germline CDR1 reads LNHDA; CDR2 reads SQIVND (reference sequence). The length of the CDR3 is 15 residues. V shed 10 bases and J shed 1 base, with 19 bases lying between them. Participant-given clinical history determined each cohort assignment. Method: immunoSEQ multiplex PCR; TCRdb's copy keeps in-frame clones and lacks some. The sample includes some 420,000 clones, 80% to 90% seen only once; the top ten take approximately 1.2%. This clonotype was obtained from a man between 25 and 39 years old who had recovered from COVID-19. This chain uses TRBV19 with TRBJ1-2; TRBD1 might be the D (6 bases). Sequenced input: PBMCs or T cells enriched from blood (not recorded which). Here the CDR3 reads CATTRGAGGNYGYTF. In DNA form, the CDR3 reads TGTGCCACCACTCGGGGGGCCGGGGGTAACTATGGCTACACCTTC. Looking up the rest from reference TRBV19 and TRBJ1-2 gives the full variable domain: DGGITQSPKYLFRKEGQNVTLSCEQNLNHDAMYWYRQDPGQGLRLIYYSQIVNDFQKGDIAEGYSVSREKKESFPLTVTSAQKNPTAFYLCATTRGAGGNYGYTFGSGTRLTVV.